The clone carrying this T cell receptor beta chain showed up just a few times. This sample was taken from a study of T-cell reconstitution after alpha-beta-depleted transplantation in children. A library of TCRbeta sequences, prepared with unique molecular identifiers, was generated. One entry per CDR3 protein results from TCRdb running MiXCR on the PCR reads. Of some 550,000 distinct CDR3 sequences in the sample, about 18% were seen once. V gave up 4 bases and J gave up 6 bases; unmatched junction bases: 8. Germline V CDR1 and CDR2: SGHRS, YFSETQ. This CDR3 comprises 15 residues. The chain is built from TRBV5-1 and TRBJ2-1; 9 nucleotides line up with TRBD2. This clonotype was sampled from a human donor who donated a stem cell graft to a child with acute lymphoblastic leukemia. The specimen was PBMCs from the stem cell graft donor, collected from the stem cell graft. The CDR3 bases are TGCGCCAGCAGCCTTACGCGGGAGGGTAGCAATGAGCAGTTCTTC. Its translation is CASSLTREGSNEQFF.